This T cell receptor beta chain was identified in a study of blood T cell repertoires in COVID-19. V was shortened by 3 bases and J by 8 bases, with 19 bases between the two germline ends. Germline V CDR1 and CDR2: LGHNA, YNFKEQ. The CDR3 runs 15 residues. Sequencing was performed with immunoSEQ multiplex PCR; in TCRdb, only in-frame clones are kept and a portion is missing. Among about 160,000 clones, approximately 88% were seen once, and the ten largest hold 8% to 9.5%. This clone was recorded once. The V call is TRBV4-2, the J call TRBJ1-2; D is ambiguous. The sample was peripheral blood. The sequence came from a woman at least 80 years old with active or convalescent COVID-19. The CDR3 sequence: CASSQALTGSSGYTF. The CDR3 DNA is TGTGCCAGCAGCCAGGCTTTGACCGGGTCCAGCGGCTACACCTTC.